This T cell receptor (beta chain) was sequenced for a study of blood T cells in healthy people across ages. Study at large: Every two T cells gave about one barcoded beta molecule via template switching.

Trimming stripped 6 bases from V and 2 bases from J, with 17 bases between. Germline CDR1 is DFQATT and CDR2 is SNEGSKA (reference sequence). The CDR3 has 14 residues. Study-level results: A conclusive naive versus antigen-experienced comparison was prevented by the unsorted PBMCs.

In this sample, this clonotype turned up many times. Its antigen is not identified. PCR was performed a second time for about 7 to 12 cycles using a sample-barcoded 5' primer and a J-beta primer mix. Every sample produced at least 2.5 million CDR3-containing paired-end reads. TCRdb redid the calling of the 5' RACE reads with MiXCR, one entry per CDR3 protein. This table holds hundreds of thousands of distinct CDR3 sequences, around 26% found once. The TCR sequence derives from a woman older than 75 in good health. The sample taken for sequencing was blood. The V call is TRBV20-1, the J call TRBJ2-7; D may be TRBD1 (6 bases). Written as DNA, the CDR3 is TGCAGTGCCCCCCCCAAGGGGGACCCCTACGAGCAGTACTTC. This sequence encodes CSAPPKGDPYEQYF.